This T cell receptor beta chain came from a study of human T cells and chemical hapten exposure. One entry per CDR3 protein, called by TCRdb with MiXCR from the RACE reads. The data hold approximately 28,000 distinct CDR3 sequences, with over 8.5% observed a single time. Ten or more counts support this clonotype. What it binds is not known. Time point denoted: patch test 2, 6 weeks after DPC sensitization. Documented treatment: therapeutic diphenylcyclopropenone sensitization with weekly scalp DPC. Findings and limits, study-wide: Expanded TCRs grouped into significantly more large CDR3 similarity clusters than controls produced.

The TCR comes from a man aged 30 to 39 with alopecia areata. Some clones in this sample may be carry-over from other donors' samples. Sequencing was performed on whole blood, taken in connection with sensitization to the hapten diphenylcyclopropenone (DPC).

The CDR3 DNA reads as TGTGCCAGTAGCCTTGACAGTTATAGCAATCAGCCCCAGCATTTT. Encoded protein: CASSLDSYSNQPQHF. This sequence joins TRBV19 and TRBJ1-5; a possible D gene is TRBD1 (5 bases). From germline, CDR1 is LNHDA and CDR2 SQIVND (reference sequence). Trimming removed 6 bases at V and 0 bases at J, with 12 bases between. This CDR3 region has 15 residues.